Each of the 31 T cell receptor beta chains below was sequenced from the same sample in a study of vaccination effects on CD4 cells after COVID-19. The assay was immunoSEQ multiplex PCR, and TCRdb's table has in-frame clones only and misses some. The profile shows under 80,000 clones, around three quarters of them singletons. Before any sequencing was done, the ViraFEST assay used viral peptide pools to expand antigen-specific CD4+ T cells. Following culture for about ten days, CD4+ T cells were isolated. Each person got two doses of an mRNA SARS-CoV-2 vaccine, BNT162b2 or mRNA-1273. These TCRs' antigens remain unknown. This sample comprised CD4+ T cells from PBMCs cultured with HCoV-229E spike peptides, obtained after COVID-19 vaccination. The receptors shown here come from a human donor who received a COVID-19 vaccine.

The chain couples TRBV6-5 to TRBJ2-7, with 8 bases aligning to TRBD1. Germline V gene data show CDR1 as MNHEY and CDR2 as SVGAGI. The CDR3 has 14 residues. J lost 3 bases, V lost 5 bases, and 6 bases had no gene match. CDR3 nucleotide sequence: TGTGCCAGCAGTCCAGGGGGCAGTAGCTACGAGCAGTACGTC. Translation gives CASSPGGSSYEQYV.

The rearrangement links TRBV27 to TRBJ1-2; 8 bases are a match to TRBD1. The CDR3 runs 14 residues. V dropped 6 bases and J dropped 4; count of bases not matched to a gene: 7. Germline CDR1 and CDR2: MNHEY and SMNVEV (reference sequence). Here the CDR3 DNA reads TGTGCCAGCAGGGGCTTCGGGACAGGCTATGGCTACACCTTC. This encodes CASRGFGTGYGYTF.

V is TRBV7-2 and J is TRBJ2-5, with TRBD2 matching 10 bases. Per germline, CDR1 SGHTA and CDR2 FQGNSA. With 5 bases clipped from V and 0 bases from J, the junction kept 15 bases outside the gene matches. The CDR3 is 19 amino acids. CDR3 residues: CASSPRLGSGGQYQETQYF. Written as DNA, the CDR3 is TGTGCCAGCAGCCCTCGTTTGGGTAGCGGGGGGCAGTACCAAGAGACCCAGTACTTC.

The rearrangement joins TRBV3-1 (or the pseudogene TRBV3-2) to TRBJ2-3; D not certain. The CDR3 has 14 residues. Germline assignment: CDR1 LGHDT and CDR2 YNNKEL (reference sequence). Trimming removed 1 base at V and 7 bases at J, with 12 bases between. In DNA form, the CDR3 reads TGTGCCAGCAGCCAAGGGCCAGAAGGGCATACGCAGTATTTT. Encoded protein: CASSQGPEGHTQYF.

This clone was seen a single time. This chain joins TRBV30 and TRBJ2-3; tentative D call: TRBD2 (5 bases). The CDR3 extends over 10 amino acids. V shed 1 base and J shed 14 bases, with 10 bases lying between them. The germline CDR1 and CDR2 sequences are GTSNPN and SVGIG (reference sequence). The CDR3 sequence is CAWSGEKGYF. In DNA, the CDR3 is TGTGCCTGGAGTGGGGAGAAGGGGTATTTT.

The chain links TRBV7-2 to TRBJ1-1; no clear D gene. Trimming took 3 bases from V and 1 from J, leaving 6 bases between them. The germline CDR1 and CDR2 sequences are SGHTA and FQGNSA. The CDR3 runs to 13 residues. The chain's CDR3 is CASSLQQNTEAFF. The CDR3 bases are TGTGCCAGCAGCTTGCAGCAGAACACTGAAGCTTTCTTT.

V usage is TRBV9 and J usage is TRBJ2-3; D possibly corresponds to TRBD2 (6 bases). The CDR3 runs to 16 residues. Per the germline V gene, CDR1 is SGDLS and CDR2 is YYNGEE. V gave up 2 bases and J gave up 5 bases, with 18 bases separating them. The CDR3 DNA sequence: TGTGCCAGCAGCGTTCTCGGTAGCGGACTGGGAGATACGCAGTATTTT. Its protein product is CASSVLGSGLGDTQYF.

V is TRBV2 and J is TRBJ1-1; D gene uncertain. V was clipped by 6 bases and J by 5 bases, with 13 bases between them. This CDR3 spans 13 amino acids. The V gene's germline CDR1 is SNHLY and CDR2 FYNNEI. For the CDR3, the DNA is TGTGCCAGCAGCGGGAACGGGGAGACTGAAGCTTTCTTT. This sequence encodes CASSGNGETEAFF.

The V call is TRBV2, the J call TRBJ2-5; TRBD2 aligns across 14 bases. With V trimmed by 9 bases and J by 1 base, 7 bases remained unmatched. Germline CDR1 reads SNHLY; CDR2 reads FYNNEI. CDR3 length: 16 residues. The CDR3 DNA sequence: TGTGCCAGTACGAAGGGACTAGCGGGGGCCCAAGAGACCCAGTACTTC. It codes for CASTKGLAGAQETQYF. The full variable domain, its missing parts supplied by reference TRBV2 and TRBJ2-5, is EPEVTQTPSHQVTQMGQEVILRCVPISNHLYFYWYRQILGQKVEFLVSFYNNEISEKSEIFDDQFSVERPDGSNFTLKIRSTKLEDSAMYFCASTKGLAGAQETQYFGPGTRLLVL.

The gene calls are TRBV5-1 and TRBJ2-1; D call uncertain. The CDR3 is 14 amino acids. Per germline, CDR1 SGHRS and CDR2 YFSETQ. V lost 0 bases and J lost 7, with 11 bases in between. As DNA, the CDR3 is TGCGCCAGCAGCTTGGGTGGTTCGAGTAATGAGCAGTTCTTC. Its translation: CASSLGGSSNEQFF. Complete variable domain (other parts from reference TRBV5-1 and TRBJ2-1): KAGVTQTPRYLIKTRGQQVTLSCSPISGHRSVSWYQQTPGQGLQFLFEYFSETQRNKGNFPGRFSGRQFSNSRSEMNVSTLELGDSALYLCASSLGGSSNEQFFGPGTRLTVL.

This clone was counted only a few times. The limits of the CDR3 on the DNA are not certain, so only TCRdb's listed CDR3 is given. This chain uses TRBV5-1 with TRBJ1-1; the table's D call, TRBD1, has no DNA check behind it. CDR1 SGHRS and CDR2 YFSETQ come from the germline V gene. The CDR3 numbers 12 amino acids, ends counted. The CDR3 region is CASSWGQGATFF.

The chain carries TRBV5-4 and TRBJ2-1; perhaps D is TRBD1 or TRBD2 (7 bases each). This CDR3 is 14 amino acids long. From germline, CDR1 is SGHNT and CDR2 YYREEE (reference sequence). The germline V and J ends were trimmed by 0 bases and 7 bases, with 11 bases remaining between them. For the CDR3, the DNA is TGTGCCAGCAGCTTGGATCAGGGGGGGAATGAGCAGTTCTTC. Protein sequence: CASSLDQGGNEQFF. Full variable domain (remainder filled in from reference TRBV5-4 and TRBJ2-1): ETGVTQSPTHLIKTRGQQVTLRCSSQSGHNTVSWYQQALGQGPQFIFQYYREEENGRGNFPPRFSGLQFPNYSSELNVNALELDDSALYLCASSLDQGGNEQFFGPGTRLTVL.

CDR3 sequence (DNA): TGCGCCAGCAGCCAAGGCCTAGCGGGGAGCTCTGGGGCCAACGTCCTGACTTTC. Translating it yields CASSQGLAGSSGANVLTF. The chain employs TRBV4-1 and TRBJ2-6; TRBD2 matches 9 bases. The V gene's germline CDR1 is MGHRA and CDR2 YSYEKL. The trim removed 1 base at V and 0 bases at J, leaving 4 bases unmatched. The length of the CDR3 is 18 residues.

CDR3 sequence: CASSRQIGHYTF. The DNA of the CDR3 is TGTGCCAGCAGCCGCCAAATAGGACACTACACCTTC. The J gene is TRBJ1-2, the V gene TRBV5-8, with D maybe TRBD1 (5 bases). Trimming took 4 bases from V and 10 from J, leaving 14 bases between them. Germline-derived CDR1 and CDR2 are SGHTS and YDEGEE. The CDR3 sequence is 12 residues long.

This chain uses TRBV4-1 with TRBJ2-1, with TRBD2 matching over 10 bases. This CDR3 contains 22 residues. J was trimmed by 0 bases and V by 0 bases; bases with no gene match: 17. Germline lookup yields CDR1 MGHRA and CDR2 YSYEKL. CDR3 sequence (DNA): TGCGCCAGCAGCCAAGAAAGTAGCGGGGGGCTGACAAGTCCTAGCTCCTACAATGAGCAGTTCTTC. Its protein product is CASSQESSGGLTSPSSYNEQFF.

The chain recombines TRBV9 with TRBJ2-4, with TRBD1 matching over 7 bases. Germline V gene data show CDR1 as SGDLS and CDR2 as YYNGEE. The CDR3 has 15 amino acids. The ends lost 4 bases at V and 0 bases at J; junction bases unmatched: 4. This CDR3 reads CASSSGQLAKNIQYF. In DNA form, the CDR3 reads TGTGCCAGCAGCTCGGGACAGCTAGCCAAAAACATTCAGTACTTC.

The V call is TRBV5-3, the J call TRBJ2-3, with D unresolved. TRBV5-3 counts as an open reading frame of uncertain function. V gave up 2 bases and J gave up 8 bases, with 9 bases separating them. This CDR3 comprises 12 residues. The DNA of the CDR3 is TGTGCCAGAAGCTTTTTCCCCCTTACGCAGTATTTT. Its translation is CARSFFPLTQYF.

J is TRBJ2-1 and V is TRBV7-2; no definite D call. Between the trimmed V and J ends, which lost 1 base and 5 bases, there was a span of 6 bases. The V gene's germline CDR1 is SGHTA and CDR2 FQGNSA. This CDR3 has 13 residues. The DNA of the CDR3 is TGTGCCAGCAGCTTAGAAAAAAACAATGAGCAGTTCTTC. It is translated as CASSLEKNNEQFF. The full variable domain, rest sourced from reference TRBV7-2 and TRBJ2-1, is GAGVSQSPSNKVTEKGKDVELRCDPISGHTALYWYRQSLGQGLEFLIYFQGNSAPDKSGLPSDRFSAERTGGSVSTLTIQRTQQEDSAVYLCASSLEKNNEQFFGPGTRLTVL.

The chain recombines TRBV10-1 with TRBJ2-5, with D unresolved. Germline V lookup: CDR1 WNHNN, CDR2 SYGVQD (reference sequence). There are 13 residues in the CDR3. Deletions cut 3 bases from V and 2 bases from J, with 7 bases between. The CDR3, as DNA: TGCGCCAGCAGTGACACCGGGCAAGAGACCCAGTACTTC. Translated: CASSDTGQETQYF.

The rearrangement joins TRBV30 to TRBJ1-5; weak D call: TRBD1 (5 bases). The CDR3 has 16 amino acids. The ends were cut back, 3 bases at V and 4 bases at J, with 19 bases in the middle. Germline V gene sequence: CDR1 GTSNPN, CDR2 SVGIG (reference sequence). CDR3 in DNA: TGTGCCTGGAGCCCCACTACGGGACGGCCTAATCAGCCCCAGCATTTT. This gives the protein CAWSPTTGRPNQPQHF. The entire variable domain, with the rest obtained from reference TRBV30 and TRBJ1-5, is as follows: SQTIHQWPATLVQPVGSPLSLECTVEGTSNPNLYWYRQAAGRGLQLLFYSVGIGQISSEVPQNLSASRPQDRQFILSSKKLLLSDSGFYLCAWSPTTGRPNQPQHFGDGTRLSIL.

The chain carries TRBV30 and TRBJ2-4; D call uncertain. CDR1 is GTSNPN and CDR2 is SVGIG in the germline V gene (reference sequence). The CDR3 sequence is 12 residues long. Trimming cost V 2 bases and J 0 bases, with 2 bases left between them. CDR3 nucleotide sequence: TGTGCCTGGAGTCCAGCCAAAAACATTCAGTACTTC. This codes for CAWSPAKNIQYF.

For the CDR3, the DNA is TGTGCCAGTAGTTCCTATGGGGGGGACACCGGGGAGCTGTTTTTT. Protein product: CASSSYGGDTGELFF. The chain joins TRBV19 to TRBJ2-2, with 7 bases aligning to TRBD2. This CDR3 has 15 residues. Germline V gene lookup returns CDR1 LNHDA and CDR2 SQIVND (reference sequence). The junction had 6 bases not matched to a gene; V was cut back by 5 bases and J by 3 bases.

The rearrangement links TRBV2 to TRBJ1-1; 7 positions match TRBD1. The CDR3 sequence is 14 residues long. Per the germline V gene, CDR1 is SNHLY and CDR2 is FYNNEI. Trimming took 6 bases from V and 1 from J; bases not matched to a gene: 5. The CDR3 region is CASRPQGGNTEAFF. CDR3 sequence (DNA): TGTGCCAGCAGGCCCCAGGGGGGGAACACTGAAGCTTTCTTT.

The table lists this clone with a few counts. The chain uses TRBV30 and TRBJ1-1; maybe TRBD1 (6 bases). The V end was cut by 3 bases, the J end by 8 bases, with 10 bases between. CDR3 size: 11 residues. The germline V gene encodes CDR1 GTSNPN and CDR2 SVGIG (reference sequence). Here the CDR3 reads CAWRGRGEAFF. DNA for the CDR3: TGTGCCTGGAGGGGGAGGGGGGAAGCTTTCTTT. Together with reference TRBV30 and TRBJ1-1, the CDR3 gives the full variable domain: SQTIHQWPATLVQPVGSPLSLECTVEGTSNPNLYWYRQAAGRGLQLLFYSVGIGQISSEVPQNLSASRPQDRQFILSSKKLLLSDSGFYLCAWRGRGEAFFGQGTRLTVV.

The CDR3: CASKTQAVETQYF. The DNA of the CDR3 is TGTGCCAGCAAGACCCAGGCGGTTGAGACCCAGTACTTC. This chain joins TRBV3-1 (or the pseudogene TRBV3-2) and TRBJ2-5; D is uncertain. Looked up from germline, CDR1 is LGHDT and CDR2 is YNNKEL (reference sequence). The length of the CDR3 is 13 residues. Trimming stripped 7 bases from V and 5 bases from J, with 14 bases between.

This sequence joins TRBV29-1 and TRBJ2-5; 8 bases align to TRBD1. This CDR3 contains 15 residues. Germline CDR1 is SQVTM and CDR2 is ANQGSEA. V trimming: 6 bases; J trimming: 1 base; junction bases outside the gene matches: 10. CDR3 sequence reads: CSVRRTGLRQETQYF. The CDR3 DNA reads TGCAGCGTCCGCAGGACAGGGCTTCGCCAAGAGACCCAGTACTTC. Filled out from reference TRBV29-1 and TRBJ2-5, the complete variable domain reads SAVISQKPSRDICQRGTSLTIQCQVDSQVTMMFWYRQQPGQSLTLIATANQGSEATYESGFVIDKFPISRPNLTFSTLTVSNMSPEDSSIYLCSVRRTGLRQETQYFGPGTRLLVL.

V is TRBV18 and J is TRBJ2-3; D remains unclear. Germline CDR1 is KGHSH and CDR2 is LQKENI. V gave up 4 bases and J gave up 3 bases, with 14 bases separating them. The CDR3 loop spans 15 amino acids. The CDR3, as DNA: TGTGCCAGCTCACTCATCGCCTCAAGGACAGATACGCAGTATTTT. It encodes CASSLIASRTDTQYF.

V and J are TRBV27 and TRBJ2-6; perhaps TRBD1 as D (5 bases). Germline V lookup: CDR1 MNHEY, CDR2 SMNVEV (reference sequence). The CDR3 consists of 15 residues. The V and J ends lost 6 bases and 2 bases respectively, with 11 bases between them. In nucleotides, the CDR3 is TGTGCCAGCAGCTCAGTAGGGGCTGGGGCCAACGTCCTGACTTTC. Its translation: CASSSVGAGANVLTF. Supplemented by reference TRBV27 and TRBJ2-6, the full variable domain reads EAQVTQNPRYLITVTGKKLTVTCSQNMNHEYMSWYRQDPGLGLRQIYYSMNVEVTDKGDVPEGYKVSRKEKRNFPLILESPSPNQTSLYFCASSSVGAGANVLTFGAGSRLTVL.

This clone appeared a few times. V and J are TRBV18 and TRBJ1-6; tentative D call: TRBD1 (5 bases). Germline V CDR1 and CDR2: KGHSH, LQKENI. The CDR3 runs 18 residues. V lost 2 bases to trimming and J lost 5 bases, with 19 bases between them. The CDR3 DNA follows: TGTGCCAGCTCACCAACGAACCGTTGGGACGGTGATAATTCACCCCTCCACTTT. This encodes CASSPTNRWDGDNSPLHF.

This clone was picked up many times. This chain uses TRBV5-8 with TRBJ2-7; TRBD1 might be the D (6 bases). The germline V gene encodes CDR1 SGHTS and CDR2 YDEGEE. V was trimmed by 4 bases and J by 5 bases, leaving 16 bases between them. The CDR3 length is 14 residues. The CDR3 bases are TGTGCCAGCAGCCCACAGGGTTGGTCTAACGAGCAGTACGTC. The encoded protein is CASSPQGWSNEQYV.

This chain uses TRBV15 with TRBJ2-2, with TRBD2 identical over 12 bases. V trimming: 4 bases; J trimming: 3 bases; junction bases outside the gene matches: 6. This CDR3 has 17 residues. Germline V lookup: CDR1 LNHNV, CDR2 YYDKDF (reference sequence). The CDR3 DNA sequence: TGTGCCACCAGCACAGGACTAGCGGGACTTCACACCGGGGAGCTGTTTTTT. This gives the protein CATSTGLAGLHTGELFF.